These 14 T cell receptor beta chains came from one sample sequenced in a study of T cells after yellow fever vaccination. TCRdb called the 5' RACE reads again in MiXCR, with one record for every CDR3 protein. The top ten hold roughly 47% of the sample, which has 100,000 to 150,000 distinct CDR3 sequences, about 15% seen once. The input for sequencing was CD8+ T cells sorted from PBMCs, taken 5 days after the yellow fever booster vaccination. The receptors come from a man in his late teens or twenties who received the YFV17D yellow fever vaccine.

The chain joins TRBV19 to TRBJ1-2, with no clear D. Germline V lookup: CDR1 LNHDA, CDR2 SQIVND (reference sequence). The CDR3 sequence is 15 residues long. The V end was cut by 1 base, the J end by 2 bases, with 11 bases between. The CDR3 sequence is CASSIGVNANYGYTF. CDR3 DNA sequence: TGTGCCAGTAGTATAGGGGTCAACGCGAACTATGGCTACACCTTC.

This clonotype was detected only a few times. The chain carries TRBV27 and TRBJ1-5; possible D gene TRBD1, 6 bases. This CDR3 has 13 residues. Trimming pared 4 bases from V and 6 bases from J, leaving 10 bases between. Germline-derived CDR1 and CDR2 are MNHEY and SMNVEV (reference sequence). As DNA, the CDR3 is TGTGCCAGCAGTTGGGGGGGGCGTCAGCCCCAGCATTTT. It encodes CASSWGGRQPQHF.

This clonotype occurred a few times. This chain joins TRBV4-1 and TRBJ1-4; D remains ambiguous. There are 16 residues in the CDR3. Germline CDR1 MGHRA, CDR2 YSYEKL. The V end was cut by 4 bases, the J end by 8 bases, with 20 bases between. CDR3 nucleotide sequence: TGCGCCAGCAGCCCTCGTAGGTTGTTGAATAGAGAAAAACTGTTTTTT. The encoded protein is CASSPRRLLNREKLFF.

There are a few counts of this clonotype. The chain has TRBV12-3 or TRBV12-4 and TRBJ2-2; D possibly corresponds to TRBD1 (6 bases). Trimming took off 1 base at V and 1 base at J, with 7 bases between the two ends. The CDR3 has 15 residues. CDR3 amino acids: CASSLGDKNTGELFF. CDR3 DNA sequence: TGTGCCAGCAGTTTAGGGGACAAGAACACCGGGGAGCTGTTTTTT.

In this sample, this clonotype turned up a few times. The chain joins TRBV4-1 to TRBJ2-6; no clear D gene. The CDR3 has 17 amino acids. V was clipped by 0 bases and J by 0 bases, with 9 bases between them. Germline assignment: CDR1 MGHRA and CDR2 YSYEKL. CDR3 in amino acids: CASSQDRANSGANVLTF. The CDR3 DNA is TGCGCCAGCAGCCAAGATCGGGCCAACTCTGGGGCCAACGTCCTGACTTTC.

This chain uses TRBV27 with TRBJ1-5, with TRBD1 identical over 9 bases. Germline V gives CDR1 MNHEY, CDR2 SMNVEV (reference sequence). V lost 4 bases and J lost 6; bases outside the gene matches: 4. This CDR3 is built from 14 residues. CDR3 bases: TGTGCCAGCAGTTCTCTGACAGGGGGTCAGCCCCAGCATTTT. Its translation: CASSSLTGGQPQHF.

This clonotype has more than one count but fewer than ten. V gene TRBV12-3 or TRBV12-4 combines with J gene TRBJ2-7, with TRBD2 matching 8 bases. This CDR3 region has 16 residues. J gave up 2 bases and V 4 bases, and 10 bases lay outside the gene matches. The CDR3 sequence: CASSSAGGTKAYEQYF. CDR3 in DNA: TGTGCCAGCAGTTCTGCGGGGGGAACTAAAGCCTACGAGCAGTACTTC.

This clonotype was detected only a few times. CDR3 sequence: CAGRLAGTGELFF. For the CDR3, the DNA is TGTGCCGGGCGACTAGCGGGGACCGGGGAGCTGTTTTTT. V gene TRBV12-3 or TRBV12-4 combines with J gene TRBJ2-2; 11 nucleotides agree with TRBD2. This CDR3 spans 13 amino acids. V gave up 11 bases and J gave up 5 bases; unmatched junction bases: 4.

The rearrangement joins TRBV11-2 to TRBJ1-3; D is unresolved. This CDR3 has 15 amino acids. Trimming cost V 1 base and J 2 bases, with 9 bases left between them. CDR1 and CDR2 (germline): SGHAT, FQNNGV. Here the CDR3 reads CASSLGTGPGNTIYF. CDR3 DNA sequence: TGTGCCAGCAGCTTAGGAACTGGCCCTGGAAACACCATATATTTT.

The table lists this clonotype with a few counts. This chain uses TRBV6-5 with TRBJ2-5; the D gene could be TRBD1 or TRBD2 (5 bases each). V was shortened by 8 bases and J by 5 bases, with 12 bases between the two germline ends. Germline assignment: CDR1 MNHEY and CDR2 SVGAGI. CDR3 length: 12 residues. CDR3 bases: TGTGCCAGCGGGACCGTCTCGGAGACCCAGTACTTC. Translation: CASGTVSETQYF.

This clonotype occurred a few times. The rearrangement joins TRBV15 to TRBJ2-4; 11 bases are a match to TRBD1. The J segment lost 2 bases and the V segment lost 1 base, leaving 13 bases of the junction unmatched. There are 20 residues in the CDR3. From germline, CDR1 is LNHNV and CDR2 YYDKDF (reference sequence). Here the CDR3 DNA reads TGTGCCACCAGCAGAGTCCTATCTCCCGGGACAGGGGGGTCCAAAAACATTCAGTACTTC. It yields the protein CATSRVLSPGTGGSKNIQYF. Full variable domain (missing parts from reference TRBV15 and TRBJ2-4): DAMVIQNPRYQVTQFGKPVTLSCSQTLNHNVMYWYQQKSSQAPKLLFHYYDKDFNNEADTPDNFQSRRPNTSFCFLDIRSPGLGDTAMYLCATSRVLSPGTGGSKNIQYFGAGTRLSVL.

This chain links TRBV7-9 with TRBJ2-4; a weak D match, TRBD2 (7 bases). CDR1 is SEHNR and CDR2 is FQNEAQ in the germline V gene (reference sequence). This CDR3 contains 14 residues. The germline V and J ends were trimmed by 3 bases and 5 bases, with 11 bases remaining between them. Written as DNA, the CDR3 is TGTGCCAGCAGCTTTGGGGGGGGGCAAAACATTCAGTACTTC. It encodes CASSFGGGQNIQYF.

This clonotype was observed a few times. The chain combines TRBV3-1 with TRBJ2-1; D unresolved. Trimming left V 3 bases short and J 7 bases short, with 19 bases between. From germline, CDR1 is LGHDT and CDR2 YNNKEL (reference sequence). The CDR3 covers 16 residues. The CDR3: CASSHLQAQTWNEQFF. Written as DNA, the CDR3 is TGTGCCAGCAGCCATCTCCAGGCACAAACGTGGAATGAGCAGTTCTTC.

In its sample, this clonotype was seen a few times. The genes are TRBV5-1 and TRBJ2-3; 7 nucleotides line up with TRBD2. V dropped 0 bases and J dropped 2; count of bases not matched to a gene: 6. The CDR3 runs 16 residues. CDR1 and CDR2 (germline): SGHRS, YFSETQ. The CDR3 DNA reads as TGCGCCAGCAGCTTGGCGGAGCGGGGCGTCACAGATACGCAGTATTTT. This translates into CASSLAERGVTDTQYF.